These T cell receptor beta chains were read from a single sample in a study of response to subunit inactivated influenza vaccine. TCRdb reanalysed the RT-PCR reads using MiXCR and keeps one entry per CDR3 protein. Here the sample spans roughly 150,000 distinct CDR3 sequences, about a tenth being singletons. The sample consisted of non-naive T cells sorted from PBMCs, taken 45 days after vaccination. These receptors were obtained from a man in his forties or fifties who received an inactivated influenza vaccine. CDR3s include the opening cysteine and the closing phenylalanine or tryptophan. The D gene is left open where the match is weak. The listing skips clone size in some rows; elsewhere it reads once, few, many or a size class.

D: .; length: 18; size: .; J: TRBJ2-2; V: TRBV9; DNA: TGTGCCAGCAGCCTACGGACAGACTCCACCTTTAACACCGGGGAGCTGTTTTTT; CDR3: CASSLRTDSTFNTGELFF
D: .; length: 16; size: few; J: TRBJ2-7; V: TRBV4-2; DNA: TGTGCCAGCAGCCAAGCGTCTGAGACACACTCCTACGAGCAGTACTTC; CDR3: CASSQASETHSYEQYF
D: TRBD1; length: 14; size: few; J: TRBJ2-5; V: TRBV2; DNA: TGTGCCAAAGGGACAGCGTTATTTCAAGAGACCCAGTACTTC; CDR3: CAKGTALFQETQYF
D: TRBD1; length: 17; size: few; J: TRBJ1-4; V: TRBV12-3/TRBV12-4; DNA: TGTGCCAGCAGTTTATACGGGACAGGGGGCACTAATGAAAAACTGTTTTTT; CDR3: CASSLYGTGGTNEKLFF
D: TRBD1; length: 14; size: many; J: TRBJ2-5; V: TRBV10-3; DNA: TGTGCCATCAGCCAGGGGGCGCGTCAAGAGACCCAGTACTTC; CDR3: CAISQGARQETQYF
D: .; length: 13; size: .; J: TRBJ2-7; V: TRBV4-3; DNA: TGCGCCAGCAGCCAAGATTACGCCTACGAGCAGTACTTC; CDR3: CASSQDYAYEQYF
D: .; length: 16; size: many; J: TRBJ1-5; V: TRBV6-1; DNA: TGTGCCAGCAGGCGTTCGGGAGGTACGCTCCATCAGCCCCAGCATTTT; CDR3: CASRRSGGTLHQPQHF
D: .; length: 17; size: few; J: TRBJ2-7; V: TRBV4-2; DNA: TGTGCCAGCAGCCAAGATCCGGCTAGATCGGGCTCCTACGAGCAGTACTTC; CDR3: CASSQDPARSGSYEQYF
D: .; length: 14; size: .; J: TRBJ2-3; V: TRBV20-1; DNA: TGCAGTGCCACCCTAGAGGCCCGCACAGATACGCAGTATTTT; CDR3: CSATLEARTDTQYF
D: .; length: 14; size: many; J: TRBJ1-2; V: TRBV2; DNA: TGTGCCAGCAGTGAAGAAGGGAGGGGGGTTGGCTACACCTTC; CDR3: CASSEEGRGVGYTF
D: .; length: 14; size: few; J: TRBJ1-1; V: TRBV19; DNA: TGTGCCAGTAGTATCCCCAAAGTGAACACTGAAGCTTTCTTT; CDR3: CASSIPKVNTEAFF
D: TRBD1; length: 15; size: few; J: TRBJ1-4; V: TRBV5-1; DNA: TGCGCCAGCAGCTTGGGGGGACAGACTAATGAAAAACTGTTTTTT; CDR3: CASSLGGQTNEKLFF
D: TRBD1; length: 12; size: .; J: TRBJ2-7; V: TRBV25-1; DNA: TGTGCCAGCAGAACAGGGGGCAGCGAGCAGTACTTC; CDR3: CASRTGGSEQYF
D: TRBD1; length: 16; size: .; J: TRBJ1-1; V: TRBV29-1; DNA: TGCAGCGTTGAAGATCTTAAGGGGGCCGGGCGGACTGAAGCTTTCTTT; CDR3: CSVEDLKGAGRTEAFF
D: TRBD2; length: 16; size: many; J: TRBJ2-4; V: TRBV20-1; DNA: TGCAGTGCTAGAGATATACGCGGGGGGACCAAAAACATTCAGTACTTC; CDR3: CSARDIRGGTKNIQYF
D: .; length: 13; size: many; J: TRBJ2-7; V: TRBV6-6; DNA: TGTGCCAGCAGTTCATCTTACGGCGACGAGCAGTACTTC; CDR3: CASSSSYGDEQYF
D: TRBD1; length: 15; size: many; J: TRBJ1-5; V: TRBV20-1; DNA: TGCAGTGCTAAATCCGGGACAGGGGCCAATCAGCCCCAGCATTTT; CDR3: CSAKSGTGANQPQHF
D: .; length: 13; size: .; J: TRBJ1-2; V: TRBV20-1; DNA: TGCAGTGCTGCAGTGGGGGGCGTCTATGGCTACACCTTC; CDR3: CSAAVGGVYGYTF
D: TRBD2; length: 15; size: few; J: TRBJ2-7; V: TRBV2; DNA: TGTGCCAGCAGTGACCCTAGCGGGGGATACTACGAGCAGTACTTC; CDR3: CASSDPSGGYYEQYF
D: TRBD2; length: 15; size: few; J: TRBJ2-5; V: TRBV18; DNA: TGTGCCAGCTCACGCCGGGCTAGCGGGGAAGAGACCCAGTACTTC; CDR3: CASSRRASGEETQYF
D: TRBD1; length: 14; size: few; J: TRBJ1-2; V: TRBV4-1; DNA: TGCGCCAGCAGCCAAGCAGGGGGCAACTATGGCTACACCTTC; CDR3: CASSQAGGNYGYTF
D: .; length: 12; size: many; J: TRBJ1-2; V: TRBV20-1; DNA: TGCAGTGCTAGTACCCAATGGGATGGCTACACCTTC; CDR3: CSASTQWDGYTF
D: .; length: 14; size: .; J: TRBJ1-2; V: TRBV18; DNA: TGTGCCAGCTCACCACCCCTGGAAAGCCACGGCTACACCTTC; CDR3: CASSPPLESHGYTF
D: .; length: 14; size: .; J: TRBJ2-1; V: TRBV27; DNA: TGTGCCAGCAGTTTGTCAGGGCCGAATACTGAGCAGTTCTTC; CDR3: CASSLSGPNTEQFF
D: .; length: 14; size: few; J: TRBJ1-2; V: TRBV28; DNA: TGTGCCAGCAGTTTATTACAAAGGGGCGGTGGCTACACCTTC; CDR3: CASSLLQRGGGYTF
D: .; length: 13; size: many; J: TRBJ2-7; V: TRBV5-6; DNA: TGTGCCAGCAGCTTAGGGGGACCCTACGAGCAGTACTTC; CDR3: CASSLGGPYEQYF
D: TRBD1; length: 17; size: many; J: TRBJ2-7; V: TRBV3-1; DNA: TGTGCCAGCAGCCAAGAAGGGTACCGGGACAGGGGAAACGAGCAGTACTTC; CDR3: CASSQEGYRDRGNEQYF
D: .; length: 14; size: few; J: TRBJ2-1; V: TRBV7-2; DNA: TGTGCCAGCAGCCCGGGCGGGGCCATCAATGAGCAGTTCTTC; CDR3: CASSPGGAINEQFF